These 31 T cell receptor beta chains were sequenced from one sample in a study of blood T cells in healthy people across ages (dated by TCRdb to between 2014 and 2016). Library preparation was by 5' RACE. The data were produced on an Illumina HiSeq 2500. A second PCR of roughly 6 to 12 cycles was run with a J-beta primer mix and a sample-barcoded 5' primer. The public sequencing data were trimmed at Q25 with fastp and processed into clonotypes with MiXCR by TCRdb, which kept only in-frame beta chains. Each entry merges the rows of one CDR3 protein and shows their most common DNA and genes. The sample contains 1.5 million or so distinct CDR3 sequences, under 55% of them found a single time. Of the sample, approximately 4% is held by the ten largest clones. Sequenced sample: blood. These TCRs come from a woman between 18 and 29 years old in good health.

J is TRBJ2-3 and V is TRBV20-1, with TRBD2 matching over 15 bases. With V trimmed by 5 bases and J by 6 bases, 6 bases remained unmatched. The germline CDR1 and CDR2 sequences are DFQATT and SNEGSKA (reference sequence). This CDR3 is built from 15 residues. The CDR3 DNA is TGCAGTGCTCTGGGACTAGCGGGAGGCCGGGATACGCAGTATTTT. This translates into CSALGLAGGRDTQYF.

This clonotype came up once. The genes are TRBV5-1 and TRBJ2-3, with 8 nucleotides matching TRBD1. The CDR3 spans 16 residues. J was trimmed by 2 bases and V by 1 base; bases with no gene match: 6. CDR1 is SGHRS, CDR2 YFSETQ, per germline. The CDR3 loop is CASSLRADRVTDTQYF. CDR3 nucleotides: TGCGCCAGCAGCTTGCGCGCGGACAGGGTCACAGATACGCAGTATTTT.

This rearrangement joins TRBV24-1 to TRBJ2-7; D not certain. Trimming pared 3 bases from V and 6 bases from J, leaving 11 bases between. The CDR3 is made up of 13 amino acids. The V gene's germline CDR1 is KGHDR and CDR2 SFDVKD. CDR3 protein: CATSDPGSSEQYF. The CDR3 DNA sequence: TGTGCCACCAGTGATCCCGGCTCGAGCGAGCAGTACTTC.

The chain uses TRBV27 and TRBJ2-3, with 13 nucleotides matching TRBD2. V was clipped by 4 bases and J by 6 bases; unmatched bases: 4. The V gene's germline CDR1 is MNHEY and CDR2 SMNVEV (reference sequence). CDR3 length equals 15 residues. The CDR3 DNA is TGTGCCAGCAGTTCACTAGCGGGGGGGAAGGATACGCAGTATTTT. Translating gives CASSSLAGGKDTQYF.

The CDR3 loop is CASTQRGTPNEKLFF. The CDR3 nucleotides are TGTGCCAGCACCCAGAGGGGGACGCCGAATGAAAAACTGTTTTTT. This sequence joins TRBV12-3 or TRBV12-4 and TRBJ1-4; tentatively, D is TRBD1 (6 bases). Trimming cost V 7 bases and J 5 bases, with 17 bases left between them. This CDR3 spans 15 amino acids.

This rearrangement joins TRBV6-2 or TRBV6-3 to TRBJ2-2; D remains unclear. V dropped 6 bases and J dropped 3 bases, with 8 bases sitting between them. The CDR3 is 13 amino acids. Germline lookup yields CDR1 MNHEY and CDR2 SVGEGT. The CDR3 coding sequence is TGTGCCAGCAGCCCCAGTCACACCGGGGAGCTGTTTTTT. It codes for CASSPSHTGELFF.

Here the CDR3 DNA reads TGTGCCAGCAGCGGCAGTCTAGCGGGGGCCGAGAACACCGGGGAGCTGTTTTTT. Amino acid sequence: CASSGSLAGAENTGELFF. V usage is TRBV7-8 and J usage is TRBJ2-2; TRBD2 aligns across 10 bases. This CDR3 is 18 amino acids long. Germline V lookup: CDR1 SGHVS, CDR2 FQNEAQ. After removal of 5 bases from V and 1 base from J, the junction contained 10 bases not matched to a gene.

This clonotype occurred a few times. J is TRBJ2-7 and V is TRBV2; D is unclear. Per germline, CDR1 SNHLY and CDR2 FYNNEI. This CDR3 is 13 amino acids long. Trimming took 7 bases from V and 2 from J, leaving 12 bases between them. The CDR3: CASKTSPPYEQYF. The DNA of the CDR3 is TGTGCCAGCAAGACATCGCCTCCCTACGAGCAGTACTTC.

This chain's CDR3 is CASERQSYNEQFF. The CDR3 bases are TGTGCCAGCGAGAGACAGAGCTACAATGAGCAGTTCTTC. V is TRBV2 and J is TRBJ2-1; D perhaps matches TRBD1 (5 bases). CDR3 length equals 13 residues. CDR1 is SNHLY, CDR2 FYNNEI, per germline. Trimming removed 8 bases from V and 3 bases from J, with 11 bases in between. The variable domain in full, completed from reference TRBV2 and TRBJ2-1, reads EPEVTQTPSHQVTQMGQEVILRCVPISNHLYFYWYRQILGQKVEFLVSFYNNEISEKSEIFDDQFSVERPDGSNFTLKIRSTKLEDSAMYFCASERQSYNEQFFGPGTRLTVL.

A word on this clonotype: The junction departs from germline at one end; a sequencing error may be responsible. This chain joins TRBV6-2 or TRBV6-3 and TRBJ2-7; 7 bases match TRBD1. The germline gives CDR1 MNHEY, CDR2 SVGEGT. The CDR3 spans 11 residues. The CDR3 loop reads CTSSHRGEQYF. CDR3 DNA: TGTACCAGCAGTCACAGGGGAGAGCAGTACTTC.

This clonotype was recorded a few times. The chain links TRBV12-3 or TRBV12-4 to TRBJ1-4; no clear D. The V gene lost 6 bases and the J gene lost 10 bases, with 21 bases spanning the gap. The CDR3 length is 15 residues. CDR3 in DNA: TGTGCCAGCAGCTCTGGACGCCGGCTGGCGTCAAAACTGTTTTTT. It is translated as CASSSGRRLASKLFF.

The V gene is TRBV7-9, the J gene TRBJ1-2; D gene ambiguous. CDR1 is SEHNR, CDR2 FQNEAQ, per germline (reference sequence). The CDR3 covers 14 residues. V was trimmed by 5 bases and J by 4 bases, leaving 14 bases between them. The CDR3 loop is CASSATDSLYGYTF. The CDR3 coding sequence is TGTGCCAGCAGCGCTACAGACTCCCTCTATGGCTACACCTTC.

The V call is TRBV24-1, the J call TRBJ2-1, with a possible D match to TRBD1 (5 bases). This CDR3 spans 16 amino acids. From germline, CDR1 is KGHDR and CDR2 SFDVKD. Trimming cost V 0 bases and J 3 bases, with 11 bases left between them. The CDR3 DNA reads TGTGCCACCAGTGATTTGCCTGGGGCTTTCTACAATGAGCAGTTCTTC. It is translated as CATSDLPGAFYNEQFF.

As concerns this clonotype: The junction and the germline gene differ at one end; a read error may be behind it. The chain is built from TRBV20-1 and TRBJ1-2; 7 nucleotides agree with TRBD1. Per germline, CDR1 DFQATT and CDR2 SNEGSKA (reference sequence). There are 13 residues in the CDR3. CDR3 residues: CSGMTGTNHGYTF. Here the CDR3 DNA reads TGCAGTGGAATGACAGGGACTAACCATGGCTACACCTTC.

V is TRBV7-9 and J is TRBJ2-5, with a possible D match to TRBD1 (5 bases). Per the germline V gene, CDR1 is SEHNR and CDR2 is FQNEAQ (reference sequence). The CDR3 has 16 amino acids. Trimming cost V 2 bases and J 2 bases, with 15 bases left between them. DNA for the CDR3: TGTGCCAGCAGCTTAACCCGACAGATTAAACAAGAGACCCAGTACTTC. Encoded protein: CASSLTRQIKQETQYF.

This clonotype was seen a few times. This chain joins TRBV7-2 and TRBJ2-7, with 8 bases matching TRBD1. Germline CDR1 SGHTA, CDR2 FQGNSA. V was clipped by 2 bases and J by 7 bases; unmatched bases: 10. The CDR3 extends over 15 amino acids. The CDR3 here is CASSLQGAGYNEQYF. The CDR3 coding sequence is TGTGCCAGCAGCTTACAGGGGGCGGGGTACAATGAGCAGTACTTC.

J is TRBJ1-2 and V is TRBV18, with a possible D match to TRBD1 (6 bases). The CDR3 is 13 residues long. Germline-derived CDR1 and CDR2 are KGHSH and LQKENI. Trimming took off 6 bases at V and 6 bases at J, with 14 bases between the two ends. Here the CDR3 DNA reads TGTGCCAGCTCGAAAAACAGGGATAATGGCTACACCTTC. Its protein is CASSKNRDNGYTF.

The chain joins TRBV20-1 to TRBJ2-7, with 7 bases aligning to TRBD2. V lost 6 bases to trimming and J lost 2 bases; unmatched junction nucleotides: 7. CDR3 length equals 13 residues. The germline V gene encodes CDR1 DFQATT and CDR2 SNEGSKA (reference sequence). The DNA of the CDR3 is TGCAGTGCCCGGGGGGAGGGAACCTACGAGCAGTACTTC. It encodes CSARGEGTYEQYF.

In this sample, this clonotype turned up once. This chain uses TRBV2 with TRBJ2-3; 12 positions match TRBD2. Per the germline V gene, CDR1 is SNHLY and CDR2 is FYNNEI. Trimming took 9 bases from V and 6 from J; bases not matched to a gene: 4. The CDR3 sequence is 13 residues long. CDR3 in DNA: TGTGCCAGGGGGACTAGCGGGCCGGATACGCAGTATTTT. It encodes CARGTSGPDTQYF.

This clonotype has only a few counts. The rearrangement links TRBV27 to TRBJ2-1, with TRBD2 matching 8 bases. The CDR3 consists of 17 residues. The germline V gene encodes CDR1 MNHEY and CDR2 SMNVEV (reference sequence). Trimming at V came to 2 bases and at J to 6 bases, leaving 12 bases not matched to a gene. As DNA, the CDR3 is TGTGCCAGCAGTTTACTCTCCCCGGGGGGGCCGAGCAATGAGCAGTTCTTC. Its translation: CASSLLSPGGPSNEQFF.

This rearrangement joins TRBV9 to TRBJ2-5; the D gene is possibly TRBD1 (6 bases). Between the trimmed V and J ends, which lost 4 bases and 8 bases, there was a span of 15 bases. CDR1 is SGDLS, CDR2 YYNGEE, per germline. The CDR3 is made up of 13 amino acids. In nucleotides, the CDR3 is TGTGCCAGCAGCCCACTACTAGGGGGTACCCAGTACTTC. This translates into CASSPLLGGTQYF.

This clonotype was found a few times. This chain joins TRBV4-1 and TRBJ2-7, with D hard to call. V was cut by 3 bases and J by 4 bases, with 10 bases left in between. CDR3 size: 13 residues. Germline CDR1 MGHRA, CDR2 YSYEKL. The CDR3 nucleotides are TGCGCCAGCAGCCACTCGGACCAATACGAGCAGTACTTC. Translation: CASSHSDQYEQYF.

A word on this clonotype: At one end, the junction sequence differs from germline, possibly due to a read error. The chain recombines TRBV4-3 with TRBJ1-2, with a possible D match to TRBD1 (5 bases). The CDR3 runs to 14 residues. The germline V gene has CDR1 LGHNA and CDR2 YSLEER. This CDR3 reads CASRQEKGNYGYTF. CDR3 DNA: TGCGCCAGCCGCCAAGAAAAGGGGAACTATGGCTACACCTTC.

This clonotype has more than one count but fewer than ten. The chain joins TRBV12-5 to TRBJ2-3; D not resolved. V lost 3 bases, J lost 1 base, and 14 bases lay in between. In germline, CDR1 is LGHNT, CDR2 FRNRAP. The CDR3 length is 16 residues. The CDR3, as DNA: TGTGCTAGTGGTTTTAACCTGGATAGCCGCACAGATACGCAGTATTTT. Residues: CASGFNLDSRTDTQYF.

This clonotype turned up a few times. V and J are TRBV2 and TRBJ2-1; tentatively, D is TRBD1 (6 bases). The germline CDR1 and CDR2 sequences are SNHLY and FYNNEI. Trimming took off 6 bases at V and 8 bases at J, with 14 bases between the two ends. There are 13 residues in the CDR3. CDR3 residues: CASSLSRGYEQFF. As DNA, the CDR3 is TGTGCCAGCAGCCTCTCTAGGGGGTATGAGCAGTTCTTC. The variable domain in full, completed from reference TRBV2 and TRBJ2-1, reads EPEVTQTPSHQVTQMGQEVILRCVPISNHLYFYWYRQILGQKVEFLVSFYNNEISEKSEIFDDQFSVERPDGSNFTLKIRSTKLEDSAMYFCASSLSRGYEQFFGPGTRLTVL.

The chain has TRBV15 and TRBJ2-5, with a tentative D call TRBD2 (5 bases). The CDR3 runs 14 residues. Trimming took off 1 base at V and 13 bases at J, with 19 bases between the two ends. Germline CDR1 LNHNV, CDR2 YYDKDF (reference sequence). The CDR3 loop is CATSRVDGVRALYF. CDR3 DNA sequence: TGTGCCACCAGCAGAGTTGACGGGGTACGGGCTTTGTACTTC.

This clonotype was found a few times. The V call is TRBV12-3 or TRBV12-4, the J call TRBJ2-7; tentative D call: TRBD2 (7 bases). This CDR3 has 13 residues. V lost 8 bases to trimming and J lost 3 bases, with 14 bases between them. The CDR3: CASAGDKIYEQYF. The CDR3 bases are TGTGCCAGCGCGGGGGACAAAATCTACGAGCAGTACTTC.

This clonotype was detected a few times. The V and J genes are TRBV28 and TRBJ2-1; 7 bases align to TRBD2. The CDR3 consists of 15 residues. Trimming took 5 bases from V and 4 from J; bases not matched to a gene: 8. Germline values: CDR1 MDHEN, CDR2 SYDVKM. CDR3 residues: CASSGASGVYNEQFF. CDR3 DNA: TGTGCCAGCAGTGGAGCTAGCGGCGTATACAATGAGCAGTTCTTC.

The DNA for the CDR3 is TGTGCCAGCAACCCCCGGGGCGTTTTGAACACTGAAGCTTTCTTT. Encoded protein: CASNPRGVLNTEAFF. The chain carries TRBV6-2 or TRBV6-3 and TRBJ1-1; possibly TRBD1 for D (5 bases). Per the germline V gene, CDR1 is MNHEY and CDR2 is SVGEGT. CDR3 size: 15 residues. The V and J ends lost 7 bases and 0 bases respectively, with 15 bases between them.

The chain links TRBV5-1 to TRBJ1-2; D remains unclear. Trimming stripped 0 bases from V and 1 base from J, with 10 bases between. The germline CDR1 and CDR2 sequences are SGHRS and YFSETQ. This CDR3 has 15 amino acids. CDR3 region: CASSLDRVYNYGYTF. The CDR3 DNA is TGCGCCAGCAGCTTGGATAGGGTCTATAACTATGGCTACACCTTC.

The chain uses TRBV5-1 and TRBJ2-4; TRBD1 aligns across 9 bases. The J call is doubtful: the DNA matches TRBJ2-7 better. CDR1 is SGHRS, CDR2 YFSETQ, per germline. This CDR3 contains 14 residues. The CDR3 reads CASRGTGNSYEQYF. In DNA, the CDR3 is TGCGCCAGCAGAGGGACAGGGAACTCCTACGAGCAGTACTTC.